The clone carrying this T cell receptor (beta chain) was recorded at least ten times. Its antigen is as yet unknown. What was amplified from RNA transcripts were TCR beta CDR3 regions. The HTBI primer set served for first-round RT-PCR of the TCR CDR3. TCRdb ran MiXCR on the multiplex PCR reads and lists one entry per CDR3 protein. The table has some 530,000 distinct CDR3 sequences, around a fifth seen once; the top ten hold roughly 49%. This sample stems from a study of T cells in Graves' hyperthyroidism and ophthalmopathy. Findings and caveats of the study: Most thyroid clonotypes that were expanded above 0.001 also turned up in blood.

Using around 10 ml of fresh peripheral blood, PBMCs were prepared. With 4 bases removed from V and 0 bases from J, the gap between germline ends came to 17 bases. Germline loops: CDR1 SGHRS, CDR2 YFSETQ. The CDR3 is 16 residues long. The chain recombines TRBV5-1 with TRBJ2-7, with D possibly matching TRBD1 (5 bases). The source material was blood. This clonotype originated in a woman aged 70-85 years with Graves' ophthalmopathy. CDR3 loop: CASSLLGQGGSYEQYF. CDR3 coding DNA: TGCGCCAGCAGCCTGCTCGGGCAGGGTGGCTCCTACGAGCAGTACTTC.